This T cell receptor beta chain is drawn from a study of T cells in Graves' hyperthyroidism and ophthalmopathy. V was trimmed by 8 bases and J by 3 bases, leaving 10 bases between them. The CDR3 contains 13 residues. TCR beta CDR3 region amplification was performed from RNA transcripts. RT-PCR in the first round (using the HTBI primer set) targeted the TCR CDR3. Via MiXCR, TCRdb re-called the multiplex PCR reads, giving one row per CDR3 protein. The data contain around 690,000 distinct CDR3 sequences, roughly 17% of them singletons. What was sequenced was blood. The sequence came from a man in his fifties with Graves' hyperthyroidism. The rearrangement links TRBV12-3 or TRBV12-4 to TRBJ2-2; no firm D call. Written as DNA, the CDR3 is TGTGCCAGCGTACCATGGGACACCGGGGAGCTGTTTTTT. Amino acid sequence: CASVPWDTGELFF.